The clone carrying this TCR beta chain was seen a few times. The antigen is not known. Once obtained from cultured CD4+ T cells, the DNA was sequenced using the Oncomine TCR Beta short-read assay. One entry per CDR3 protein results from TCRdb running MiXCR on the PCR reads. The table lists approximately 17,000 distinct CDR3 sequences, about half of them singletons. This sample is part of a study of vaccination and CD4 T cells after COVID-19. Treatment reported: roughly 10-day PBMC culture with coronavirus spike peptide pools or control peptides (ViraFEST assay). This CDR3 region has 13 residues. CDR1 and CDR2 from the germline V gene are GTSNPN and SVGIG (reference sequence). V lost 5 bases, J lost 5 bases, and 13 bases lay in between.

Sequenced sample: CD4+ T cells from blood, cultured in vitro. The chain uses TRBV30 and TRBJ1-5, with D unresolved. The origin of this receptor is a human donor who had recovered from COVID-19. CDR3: CAWRHSGDQPQHF. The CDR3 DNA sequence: TGTGCCTGGCGTCACAGCGGGGATCAGCCCCAGCATTTT.